The 19 T cell receptor beta chains below all came from one sample that was sequenced in a study of blood T cell repertoires in COVID-19. Repertoires were generated with immunoSEQ multiplex PCR, while TCRdb's copy carries only in-frame clones and drops some. This table has fewer than 200,000 clones, 86% appearing once. The sequenced sample consisted of peripheral blood. Receptor source: a man aged 50-60 years with active or convalescent COVID-19.

V is TRBV30 and J is TRBJ1-2; 7 bases are shared with TRBD1. The length of the CDR3 is 13 residues. V was pared by 1 base and J by 2 bases, with 1 base of the junction left unmatched. In germline, CDR1 is GTSNPN, CDR2 SVGIG (reference sequence). CDR3 sequence (DNA): TGTGCCTGGAGTGGACAGGGCAACTATGGCTACACCTTC. Amino acid sequence: CAWSGQGNYGYTF.

The chain has TRBV18 and TRBJ2-1; 7 bases map to TRBD2. Germline V gene data show CDR1 as KGHSH and CDR2 as LQKENI. The CDR3 sequence is 15 residues long. Trimming took 1 base from V and 8 from J; bases not matched to a gene: 8. Here the CDR3 reads CASSPRGGSIDEQFF. CDR3 DNA: TGTGCCAGCTCACCACGAGGCGGGAGTATAGATGAGCAGTTCTTC.

This sequence joins TRBV5-4 and TRBJ1-2, with 7 bases lining up with TRBD1. The CDR3 sequence is 15 residues long. Trimming at V came to 2 bases and at J to 1 base, leaving 5 bases not matched to a gene. CDR1 and CDR2 (germline): SGHNT, YYREEE (reference sequence). The CDR3 bases are TGTGCCAGCAGCTTTGACAGGGACTTTAACTATGGCTACACCTTC. Amino acids: CASSFDRDFNYGYTF.

This clone occurred a few times. The CDR3 spells CASSYSLGGKGYGYTF. In DNA, the CDR3 is TGTGCCAGCAGTTACTCCCTTGGGGGGAAAGGCTATGGCTACACCTTC. The chain combines TRBV6-5 with TRBJ1-2; possible D gene TRBD1, 5 bases. The V and J ends lost 0 bases and 4 bases respectively, with 15 bases between them. This CDR3 spans 16 amino acids. Germline CDR1 reads MNHEY; CDR2 reads SVGAGI.

This clone is a singleton in its sample. This sequence joins TRBV6-6 and TRBJ2-1; weak D call: TRBD2 (7 bases). Germline CDR1 and CDR2: MNHNY and SVGAGI (reference sequence). Trimming took off 5 bases at V and 5 bases at J, with 19 bases between the two ends. CDR3 size: 16 residues. The CDR3 spells CASSLKGRGGNNEQFF. The CDR3 bases are TGTGCCAGCAGTCTAAAGGGAAGGGGGGGGAACAATGAGCAGTTCTTC.

V and J are TRBV6-2 or TRBV6-3 and TRBJ1-1, with D possibly matching TRBD1 (5 bases). In germline, CDR1 is MNHEY, CDR2 SVGEGT. The V end lost 2 bases, the J end lost 11 bases, and 12 bases lay between the germline ends. The CDR3 runs to 12 residues. The CDR3: CASSYPGVAAFF. DNA for the CDR3: TGTGCCAGCAGTTACCCGGGGGTGGCTGCTTTCTTT.

This chain uses TRBV7-8 with TRBJ2-7; D remains ambiguous. Germline V CDR1 and CDR2: SGHVS, FQNEAQ. The V gene lost 5 bases and the J gene lost 2 bases, with 4 bases spanning the gap. This CDR3 has 11 residues. The CDR3 is CASSPAYEQYF. In nucleotides, the CDR3 is TGTGCCAGCAGCCCCGCCTACGAGCAGTACTTC.

The V and J genes are TRBV2 and TRBJ2-2, with D perhaps matching TRBD1 (7 bases). This CDR3 is built from 14 residues. V lost 7 bases and J lost 5, with 14 bases in between. CDR1 SNHLY and CDR2 FYNNEI come from the germline V gene. This chain's CDR3 is CASNDRAGTGELFF. CDR3 DNA: TGTGCCAGCAACGACAGGGCGGGGACCGGGGAGCTGTTTTTT. Full variable domain (missing parts from reference TRBV2 and TRBJ2-2): EPEVTQTPSHQVTQMGQEVILRCVPISNHLYFYWYRQILGQKVEFLVSFYNNEISEKSEIFDDQFSVERPDGSNFTLKIRSTKLEDSAMYFCASNDRAGTGELFFGEGSRLTVL.

This chain connects TRBV27 to TRBJ2-2, with 8 bases fitting TRBD2. The germline CDR1 and CDR2 sequences are MNHEY and SMNVEV (reference sequence). The CDR3 is 18 amino acids. J was trimmed by 4 bases and V by 0 bases; bases with no gene match: 10. CDR3 in DNA: TGTGCCAGCAGTTTATCGGGGGGGGCGGGAGGTCGCACCGGGGAGCTGTTTTTT. It specifies CASSLSGGAGGRTGELFF.

This clone showed up just a few times. The chain combines TRBV25-1 with TRBJ1-5; D gene uncertain. Trimming took 4 bases from V and 4 from J, leaving 11 bases between them. The CDR3 runs 14 residues. Germline CDR1 and CDR2: MGHDK and SYGVNS. The CDR3 protein is CASSAGSGNQPQHF. CDR3 sequence (DNA): TGTGCCAGCAGTGCAGGATCTGGAAATCAGCCCCAGCATTTT. The complete variable domain, with remaining parts taken from reference TRBV25-1 and TRBJ1-5, reads EADIYQTPRYLVIGTGKKITLECSQTMGHDKMYWYQQDPGMELHLIHYSYGVNSTEKGDLSSESTVSRIRTEHFPLTLESARPSHTSQYLCASSAGSGNQPQHFGDGTRLSIL.

This clone was picked up many times. V gene TRBV29-1 combines with J gene TRBJ2-3; maybe TRBD2 (6 bases). CDR1 is SQVTM, CDR2 ANQGSEA, per germline. This CDR3 contains 13 residues. V was clipped by 4 bases and J by 5 bases, with 13 bases between them. CDR3 DNA sequence: TGCAGCGTTGGGCCGCCGGGGGTAGATACGCAGTATTTT. Protein sequence: CSVGPPGVDTQYF.

This clone was recorded a few times. The chain has TRBV25-1 and TRBJ2-3; tentatively, D is TRBD1 (6 bases). CDR1 and CDR2 (germline): MGHDK, SYGVNS. This CDR3 has 14 residues. V was cut by 4 bases and J by 2 bases, with 10 bases left in between. The DNA of the CDR3 is TGTGCCAGCAGTGCGGGACAACACACAGATACGCAGTATTTT. Its translation is CASSAGQHTDTQYF. Combining the CDR3 with reference TRBV25-1 and TRBJ2-3 gives the whole variable domain EADIYQTPRYLVIGTGKKITLECSQTMGHDKMYWYQQDPGMELHLIHYSYGVNSTEKGDLSSESTVSRIRTEHFPLTLESARPSHTSQYLCASSAGQHTDTQYFGPGTRLTVL.

J is TRBJ1-3 and V is TRBV4-2; TRBD1 aligns across 7 bases. The CDR3 runs 17 residues. Germline V gene data show CDR1 as LGHNA and CDR2 as YNFKEQ. J gave up 0 bases and V 2 bases, and 7 bases lay outside the gene matches. Written as DNA, the CDR3 is TGTGCCAGCAGCCAATCCGGGACAGCGAGCTCTGGAAACACCATATATTTT. It specifies CASSQSGTASSGNTIYF.

The rearrangement links TRBV6-5 to TRBJ1-2; the match to TRBD1 covers 7 bases. The length of the CDR3 is 15 residues. J gave up 3 bases and V 1 base, and 5 bases lay outside the gene matches. Germline V gene lookup returns CDR1 MNHEY and CDR2 SVGAGI. The CDR3 region is CASSYLRGRDYGYTF. DNA of the CDR3: TGTGCCAGCAGTTACTTGAGGGGGCGCGACTATGGCTACACCTTC.

This clone has just a few counts. The chain combines TRBV2 with TRBJ1-3, with D hard to call. V was pared by 8 bases and J by 0 bases, with 14 bases between. CDR1 is SNHLY, CDR2 FYNNEI, per germline. This CDR3 has 15 residues. The CDR3 nucleotides read TGTGCCAGCCTCCCGAGCGGGAACTCTGGAAACACCATATATTTT. It translates to CASLPSGNSGNTIYF.

The chain carries TRBV24-1 and TRBJ2-7; TRBD2 aligns across 12 bases. Germline CDR1 is KGHDR and CDR2 is SFDVKD. The CDR3 spans 16 residues. The V segment lost 4 bases and the J segment 0 bases; nucleotides outside the gene matches: 3. DNA of the CDR3: TGTGCCACCAGTGACATGACTAGCGGGGGCTCCTACGAGCAGTACTTC. Its translation is CATSDMTSGGSYEQYF.

This clone was found a few times. The chain's CDR3 is CASSPVAGYEQYF. CDR3 DNA sequence: TGTGCCAGCAGCCCGGTGGCAGGGTACGAGCAGTACTTC. The chain couples TRBV6-5 to TRBJ2-7; D is possibly TRBD1 (5 bases). CDR3 length: 13 amino acids. V lost 6 bases, J lost 4 bases, and 13 bases lay in between. From germline, CDR1 is MNHEY and CDR2 SVGAGI.

This clone was seen only once. The chain has TRBV27 and TRBJ2-5, with a tentative D call TRBD1 (6 bases). V shed 3 bases and J shed 2 bases, with 13 bases lying between them. This CDR3 contains 15 residues. Germline lookup yields CDR1 MNHEY and CDR2 SMNVEV (reference sequence). The chain's CDR3 is CASSFEQGRQETQYF. In nucleotides, the CDR3 is TGTGCCAGCAGTTTTGAACAGGGTAGGCAAGAGACCCAGTACTTC.

This chain joins TRBV24-1 and TRBJ2-1; 10 bases agree with TRBD2. The germline V gene encodes CDR1 KGHDR and CDR2 SFDVKD. Trimming cost V 10 bases and J 5 bases; bases outside gene matches: 10. The CDR3 runs to 15 residues. In nucleotides, the CDR3 is TGTGCCACTAAAAACGGACTAGCGGCGAACAATGAGCAGTTCTTC. It specifies CATKNGLAANNEQFF.